These 14 T cell receptor beta chains originate from one sample sequenced in a study of immune heterogeneity within non-small cell lung tumors. Bulk tumor genomic DNA was the template, and each sample received about 600 ng. Doctors removed several biopsies from each primary tumor during surgery, keeping them far apart. With untreated, newly diagnosed non-small cell lung cancer, the patients went on to undergo curative surgery. Multiplex PCR amplified TCR beta CDR3 with 32 V and 13 J primers. TCRdb passed the multiplex PCR reads through MiXCR, listing each CDR3 protein once. The data show approximately 21,000 distinct CDR3 sequences, more than 25% seen once. Sequencing was done on a sample of lung tumor tissue. These receptor sequences come from a man aged 35 to 55 with non-small cell lung cancer.

This clonotype was seen ten or more times. The rearrangement links TRBV27 to TRBJ2-3; D gene ambiguous. Germline CDR1 and CDR2: MNHEY and SMNVEV (reference sequence). The CDR3 sequence is 15 residues long. The germline V and J ends were trimmed by 4 bases and 0 bases, with 11 bases remaining between them. CDR3 DNA: TGTGCCAGCAGTTCCGCAGGTTATAGCACAGATACGCAGTATTTT. This gives the protein CASSSAGYSTDTQYF.

This chain joins TRBV6-2 or TRBV6-3 and TRBJ1-6; the D is unclear. V lost 2 bases, J lost 6 bases, and 8 bases lay in between. CDR1 is MNHEY and CDR2 is SVGEGT in the germline V gene. The CDR3 runs 14 residues. The CDR3 DNA follows: TGTGCCAGCAGTTACCGGGCCTCTAATTCACCCCTCCACTTT. Translation: CASSYRASNSPLHF.

This clonotype was detected a few times. A much larger clonotype is one base distant, so this may be a read error. The chain uses TRBV28 and TRBJ1-4; D gene ambiguous. CDR3 size: 15 residues. The germline V gene has CDR1 MDHEN and CDR2 SYDVKM. CDR3 sequence (DNA): TGTTCCAGCAGTTTATGGTCCGGGTCTAATGAAAAACTGTTTTTT. It translates to CSSSLWSGSNEKLFF. The full variable domain, with the rest looked up from reference TRBV28 and TRBJ1-4, is DVKVTQSSRYLVKRTGEKVFLECVQDMDHENMFWYRQDPGLGLRLIYFSYDVKMKEKGDIPEGYSVSREKKERFSLILESASTNQTSMYLCSSSLWSGSNEKLFFGSGTQLSVL.

The V gene is TRBV14, the J gene TRBJ1-1; maybe TRBD1 (5 bases). Germline V gene lookup returns CDR1 SGHDN and CDR2 FVKESK. V lost 5 bases, J lost 0 bases, and 10 bases lay in between. This CDR3 comprises 14 residues. The CDR3 region is CASSDGHMNTEAFF. Written as DNA, the CDR3 is TGTGCCAGCAGCGACGGACACATGAACACTGAAGCTTTCTTT.

This clonotype was observed once. At one end the junction does not follow the germline gene, possibly because of a read error. The V gene is TRBV12-3 or TRBV12-4, the J gene TRBJ1-3; D is uncertain. This CDR3 has 18 amino acids. The CDR3 loop is CANSLYRRWMSSGNTIYF. CDR3 in DNA: TGTGCCAACAGTTTATATCGGCGCTGGATGAGCTCTGGAAACACCATATATTTT.

The chain has TRBV20-1 and TRBJ2-1; TRBD1 aligns across 7 bases. Germline-derived CDR1 and CDR2 are DFQATT and SNEGSKA (reference sequence). This CDR3 contains 16 residues. After removal of 0 bases from V and 5 bases from J, the junction contained 10 bases not matched to a gene. CDR3 region: CSARDLDRVVNNEQFF. DNA for the CDR3: TGCAGTGCTAGAGATCTAGACAGGGTAGTTAACAATGAGCAGTTCTTC.

J is TRBJ2-3 and V is TRBV7-9; D is possibly TRBD2 (5 bases). This CDR3 comprises 12 residues. Trimming cost V 2 bases and J 8 bases, with 8 bases left between them. Germline CDR1 SEHNR, CDR2 FQNEAQ (reference sequence). In DNA, the CDR3 is TGTGCCAGCAGCTTAAGCGGTCTTACGCAGTATTTT. Its protein is CASSLSGLTQYF.

This clonotype was counted only a few times. This chain links TRBV4-1 with TRBJ2-3; D might be TRBD2 (5 bases). This CDR3 is built from 17 residues. CDR1 MGHRA and CDR2 YSYEKL come from the germline V gene. V gave up 3 bases and J gave up 3 bases, with 19 bases separating them. The CDR3 reads CASSQAEAAKTTDTQYF. The CDR3, as DNA: TGCGCCAGCAGCCAGGCGGAAGCGGCCAAAACGACAGATACGCAGTATTTT.

This clonotype was seen a few times. J is TRBJ2-2 and V is TRBV6-1; tentatively, D is TRBD2 (6 bases). The CDR3 has 16 residues. The germline gives CDR1 MNHNS, CDR2 SASEGT. Between the trimmed V and J ends, which lost 5 bases and 8 bases, there was a span of 21 bases. DNA for the CDR3: TGTGCCAGCAGTTCATTTACGACTGAGCGGGCTGGGGAGCTGTTTTTT. Its protein product is CASSSFTTERAGELFF.

Worth noting for this clonotype: A much larger clone sits a single nucleotide away, making a read error possible. The chain joins TRBV19 to TRBJ2-7; 11 bases map to TRBD2. In germline, CDR1 is LNHDA, CDR2 SQIVND (reference sequence). There are 13 residues in the CDR3. V shed 10 bases, J shed 4 bases, and the junction held 6 bases outside the gene matches. CDR3 region: CAIRGLAEYEQYF. The CDR3 DNA reads TGTGCCATTAGGGGACTAGCGGAATACGAGCAGTACTTC.

This clonotype occurred a few times. The rearrangement joins TRBV20-1 to TRBJ2-4; 7 bases map to TRBD1. The CDR3 has 14 amino acids. With 5 bases clipped from V and 8 bases from J, the junction kept 12 bases outside the gene matches. Looked up from germline, CDR1 is DFQATT and CDR2 is SNEGSKA (reference sequence). The CDR3 DNA reads TGCAGTGCTCCCACCAGACAGGGACCAGACATTCAGTACTTC. The encoded protein is CSAPTRQGPDIQYF.

Of note for this clonotype: A clone one base away is much larger, so this may be a read error. The V and J genes are TRBV4-1 and TRBJ2-2, with a tentative D call TRBD1 (7 bases). The CDR3 has 18 residues. Germline loops: CDR1 MGHRA, CDR2 YSYEKL. The V end lost 7 bases, the J end lost 6 bases, and 27 bases lay between the germline ends. The CDR3 DNA is TGCGCCAGCATCCTTCAACTCCAGGGGGGCCTTGGACCCGGGGAGCTGTTTTTT. It encodes CASILQLQGGLGPGELFF.

The V gene is TRBV27, the J gene TRBJ2-5, with TRBD2 matching 13 bases. This CDR3 is built from 14 residues. Per germline, CDR1 MNHEY and CDR2 SMNVEV (reference sequence). Losses at the gene ends were 5 bases for V and 11 bases for J; bases not matched to a gene: 8. CDR3 in amino acids: CASSARTSGSSQYF. CDR3 nucleotide sequence: TGTGCCAGCAGTGCTAGGACTAGCGGGAGTTCGCAGTACTTC.

This clonotype was detected many times. This chain uses TRBV19 with TRBJ2-7; the D gene is possibly TRBD1 (6 bases). Germline loops: CDR1 LNHDA, CDR2 SQIVND (reference sequence). V was cut by 2 bases and J by 2 bases, with 10 bases left in between. CDR3 length equals 14 residues. The chain's CDR3 is CASSIRDNPYEQYF. The CDR3 coding sequence is TGTGCCAGTAGTATACGGGACAACCCCTACGAGCAGTACTTC. Full variable domain (rest looked up from reference TRBV19 and TRBJ2-7): DGGITQSPKYLFRKEGQNVTLSCEQNLNHDAMYWYRQDPGQGLRLIYYSQIVNDFQKGDIAEGYSVSREKKESFPLTVTSAQKNPTAFYLCASSIRDNPYEQYFGPGTRLTVT.